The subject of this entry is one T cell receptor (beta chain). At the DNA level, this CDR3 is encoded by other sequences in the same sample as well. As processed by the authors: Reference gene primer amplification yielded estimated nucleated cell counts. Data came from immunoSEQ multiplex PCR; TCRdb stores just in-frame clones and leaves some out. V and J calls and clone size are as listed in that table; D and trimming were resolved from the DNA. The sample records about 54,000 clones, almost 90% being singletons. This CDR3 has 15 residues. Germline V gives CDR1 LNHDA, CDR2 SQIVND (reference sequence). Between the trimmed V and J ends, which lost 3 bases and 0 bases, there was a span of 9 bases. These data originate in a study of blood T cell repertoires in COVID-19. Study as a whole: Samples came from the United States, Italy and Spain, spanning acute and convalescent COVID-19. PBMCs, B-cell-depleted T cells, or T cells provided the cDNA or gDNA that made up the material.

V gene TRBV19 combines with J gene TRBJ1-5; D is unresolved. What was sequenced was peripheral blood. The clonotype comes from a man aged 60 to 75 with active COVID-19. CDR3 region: CASSIWADSNQPQHF. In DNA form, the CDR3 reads TGTGCCAGTAGTATTTGGGCCGATAGCAATCAGCCCCAGCATTTT.